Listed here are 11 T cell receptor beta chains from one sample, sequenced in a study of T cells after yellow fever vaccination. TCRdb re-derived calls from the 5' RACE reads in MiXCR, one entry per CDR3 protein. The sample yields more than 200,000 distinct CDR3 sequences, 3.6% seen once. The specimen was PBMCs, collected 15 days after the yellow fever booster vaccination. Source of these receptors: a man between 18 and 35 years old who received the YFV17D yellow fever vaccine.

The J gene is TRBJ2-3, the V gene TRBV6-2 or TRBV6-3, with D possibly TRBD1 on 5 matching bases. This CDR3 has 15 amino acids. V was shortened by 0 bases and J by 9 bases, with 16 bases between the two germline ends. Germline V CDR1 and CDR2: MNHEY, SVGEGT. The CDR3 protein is CASSYSTPGRVTQYF. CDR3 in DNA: TGTGCCAGCAGTTACTCGACCCCGGGCAGGGTGACGCAGTATTTT.

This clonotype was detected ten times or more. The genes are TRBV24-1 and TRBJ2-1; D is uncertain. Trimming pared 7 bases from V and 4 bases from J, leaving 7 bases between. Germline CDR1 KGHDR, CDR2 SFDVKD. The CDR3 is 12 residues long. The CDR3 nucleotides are TGTGCCACCAGCGACGAGTACAATGAGCAGTTCTTC. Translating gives CATSDEYNEQFF.

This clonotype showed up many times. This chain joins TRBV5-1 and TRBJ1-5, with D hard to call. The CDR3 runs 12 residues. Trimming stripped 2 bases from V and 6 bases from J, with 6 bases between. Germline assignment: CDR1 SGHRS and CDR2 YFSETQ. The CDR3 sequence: CASSFEGQPQHF. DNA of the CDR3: TGCGCCAGCAGCTTTGAGGGTCAGCCCCAGCATTTT.

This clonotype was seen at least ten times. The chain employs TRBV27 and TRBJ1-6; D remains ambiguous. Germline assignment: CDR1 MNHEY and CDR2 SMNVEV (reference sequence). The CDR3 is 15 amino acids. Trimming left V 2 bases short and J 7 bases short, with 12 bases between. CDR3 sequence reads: CASSLMAHPNSPLHF. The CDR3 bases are TGTGCCAGCAGTTTAATGGCTCACCCGAATTCACCCCTCCACTTT.

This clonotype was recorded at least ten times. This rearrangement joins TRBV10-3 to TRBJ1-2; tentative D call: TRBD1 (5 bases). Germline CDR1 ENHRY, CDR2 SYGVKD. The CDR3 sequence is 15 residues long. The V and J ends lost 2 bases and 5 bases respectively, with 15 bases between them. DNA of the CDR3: TGTGCCATCAGTGAGCGACCCGGGACGGAGTATGGCTACACCTTC. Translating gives CAISERPGTEYGYTF.

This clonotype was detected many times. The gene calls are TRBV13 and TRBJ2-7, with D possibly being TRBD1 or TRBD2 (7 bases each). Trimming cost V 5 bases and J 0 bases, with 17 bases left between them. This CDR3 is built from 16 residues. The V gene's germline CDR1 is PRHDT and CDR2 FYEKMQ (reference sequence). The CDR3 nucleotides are TGTGCCAGCAGCGGCCCGGGGAGGGGGCCCTCCTACGAGCAGTACTTC. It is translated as CASSGPGRGPSYEQYF.

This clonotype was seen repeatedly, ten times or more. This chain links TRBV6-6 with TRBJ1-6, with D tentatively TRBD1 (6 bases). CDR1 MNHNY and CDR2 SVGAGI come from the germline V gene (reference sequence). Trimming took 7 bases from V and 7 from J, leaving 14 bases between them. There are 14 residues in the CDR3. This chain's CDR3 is CASNVQGRNSPLHF. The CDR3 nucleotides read TGTGCCAGCAACGTGCAGGGGAGAAATTCACCCCTCCACTTT.

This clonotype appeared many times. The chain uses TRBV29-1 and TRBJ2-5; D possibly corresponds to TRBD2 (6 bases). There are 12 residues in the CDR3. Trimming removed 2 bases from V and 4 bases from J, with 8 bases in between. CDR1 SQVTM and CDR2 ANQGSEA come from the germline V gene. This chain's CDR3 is CSVELGGETQYF. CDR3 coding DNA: TGCAGCGTTGAATTGGGAGGAGAGACCCAGTACTTC.

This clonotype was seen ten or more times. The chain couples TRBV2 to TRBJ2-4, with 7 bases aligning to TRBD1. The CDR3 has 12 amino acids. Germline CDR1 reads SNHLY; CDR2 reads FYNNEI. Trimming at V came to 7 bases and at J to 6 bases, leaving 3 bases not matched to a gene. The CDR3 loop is CASNRQGNIQYF. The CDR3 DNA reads TGTGCCAGCAACAGACAGGGAAACATTCAGTACTTC.

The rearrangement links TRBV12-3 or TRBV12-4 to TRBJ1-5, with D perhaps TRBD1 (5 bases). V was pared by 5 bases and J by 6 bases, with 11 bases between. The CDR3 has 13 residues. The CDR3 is CASSLGDPQPQHF. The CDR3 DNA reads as TGTGCCAGCAGTCTAGGGGACCCTCAGCCCCAGCATTTT.

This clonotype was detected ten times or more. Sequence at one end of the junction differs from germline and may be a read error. The CDR3 reads CASSPGLAGQETQYF. The CDR3 DNA follows: TGTGCCAGCAGCCCGGGACTAGCGGGGCAAGAGACCCAGTACTTC. The chain has TRBV5-1 and TRBJ2-5, with 13 bases aligning to TRBD2. This CDR3 has 15 amino acids. Germline V gene data show CDR1 as SGHRS and CDR2 as YFSETQ.